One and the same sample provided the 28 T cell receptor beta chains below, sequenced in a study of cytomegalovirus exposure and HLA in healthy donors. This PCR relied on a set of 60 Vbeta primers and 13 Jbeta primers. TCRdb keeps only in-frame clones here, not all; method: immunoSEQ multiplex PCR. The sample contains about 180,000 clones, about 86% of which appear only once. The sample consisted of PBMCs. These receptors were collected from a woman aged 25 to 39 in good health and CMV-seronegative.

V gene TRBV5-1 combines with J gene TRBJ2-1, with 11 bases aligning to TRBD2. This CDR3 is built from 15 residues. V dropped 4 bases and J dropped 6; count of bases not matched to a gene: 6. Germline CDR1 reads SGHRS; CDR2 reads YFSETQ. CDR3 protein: CASSITSGSRNEQFF. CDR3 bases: TGCGCCAGCAGCATAACTAGCGGGAGTCGCAATGAGCAGTTCTTC. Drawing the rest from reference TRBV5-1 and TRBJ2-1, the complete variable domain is KAGVTQTPRYLIKTRGQQVTLSCSPISGHRSVSWYQQTPGQGLQFLFEYFSETQRNKGNFPGRFSGRQFSNSRSEMNVSTLELGDSALYLCASSITSGSRNEQFFGPGTRLTVL.

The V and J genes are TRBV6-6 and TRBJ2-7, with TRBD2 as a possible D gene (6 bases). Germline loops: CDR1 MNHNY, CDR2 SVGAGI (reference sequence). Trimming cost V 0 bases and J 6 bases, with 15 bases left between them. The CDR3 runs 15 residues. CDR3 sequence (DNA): TGTGCCAGCAGTTACTCCTGGACTACCCTAGCCGAGCAGTACTTC. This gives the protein CASSYSWTTLAEQYF.

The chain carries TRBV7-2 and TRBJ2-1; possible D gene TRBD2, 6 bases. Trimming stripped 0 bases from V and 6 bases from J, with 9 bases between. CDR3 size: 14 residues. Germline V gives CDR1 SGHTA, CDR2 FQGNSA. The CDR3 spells CASSLAGTFNEQFF. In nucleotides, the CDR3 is TGTGCCAGCAGCTTAGCCGGGACTTTCAATGAGCAGTTCTTC. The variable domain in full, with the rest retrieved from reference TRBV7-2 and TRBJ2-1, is GAGVSQSPSNKVTEKGKDVELRCDPISGHTALYWYRQSLGQGLEFLIYFQGNSAPDKSGLPSDRFSAERTGGSVSTLTIQRTQQEDSAVYLCASSLAGTFNEQFFGPGTRLTVL.

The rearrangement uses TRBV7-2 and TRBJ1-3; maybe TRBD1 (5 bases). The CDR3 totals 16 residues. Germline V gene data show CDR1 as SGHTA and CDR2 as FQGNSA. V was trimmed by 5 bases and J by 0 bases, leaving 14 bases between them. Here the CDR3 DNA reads TGTGCCAGCAGCCCTCAGCAGGGAACCTCTGGAAACACCATATATTTT. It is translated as CASSPQQGTSGNTIYF.

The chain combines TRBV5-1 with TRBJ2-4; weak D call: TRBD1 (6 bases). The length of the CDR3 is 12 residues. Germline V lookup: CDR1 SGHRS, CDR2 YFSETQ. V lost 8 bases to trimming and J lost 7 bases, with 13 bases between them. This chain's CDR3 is CASTQGNNIQYF. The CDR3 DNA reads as TGCGCCAGTACACAGGGAAACAACATTCAGTACTTC.

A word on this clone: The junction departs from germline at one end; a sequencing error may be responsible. The CDR3 protein is CASSPGTGTNEQHF. CDR3 coding DNA: TGTGCCAGCAGCCCAGGGACAGGGACTAACGAGCAGCACTTC. This sequence joins TRBV5-4 and TRBJ2-7; 9 bases agree with TRBD1. This CDR3 comprises 14 residues. Per germline, CDR1 SGHNT and CDR2 YYREEE (reference sequence).

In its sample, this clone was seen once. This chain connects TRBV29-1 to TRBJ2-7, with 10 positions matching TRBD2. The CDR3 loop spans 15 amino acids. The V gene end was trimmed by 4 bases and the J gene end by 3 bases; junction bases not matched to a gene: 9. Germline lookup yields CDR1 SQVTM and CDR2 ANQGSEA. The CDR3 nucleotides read TGCAGCGTTGGGGTCTCTAGCGGGGGCTTCTACGAGCAGTACTTC. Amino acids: CSVGVSSGGFYEQYF.

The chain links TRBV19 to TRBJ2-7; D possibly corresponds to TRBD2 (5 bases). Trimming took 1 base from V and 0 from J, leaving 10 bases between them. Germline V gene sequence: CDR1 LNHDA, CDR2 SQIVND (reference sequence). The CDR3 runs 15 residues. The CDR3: CASSIGGKGSYEQYF. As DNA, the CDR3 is TGTGCCAGTAGTATAGGAGGGAAGGGCTCCTACGAGCAGTACTTC.

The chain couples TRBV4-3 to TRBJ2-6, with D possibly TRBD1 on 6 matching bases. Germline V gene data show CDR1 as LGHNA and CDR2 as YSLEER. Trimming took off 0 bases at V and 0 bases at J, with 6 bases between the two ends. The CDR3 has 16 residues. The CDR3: CASSQEGGSGANVLTF. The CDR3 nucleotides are TGCGCCAGCAGCCAAGAAGGGGGCTCTGGGGCCAACGTCCTGACTTTC.

CDR3 amino acids: CAIRQGSNYGYTF. The CDR3 DNA is TGTGCCATACGACAGGGCTCTAACTATGGCTACACCTTC. The chain couples TRBV2 to TRBJ1-2, with TRBD1 identical over 7 bases. This CDR3 is 13 amino acids long. The trim removed 10 bases at V and 0 bases at J, leaving 5 bases unmatched. Germline CDR1 is SNHLY and CDR2 is FYNNEI.

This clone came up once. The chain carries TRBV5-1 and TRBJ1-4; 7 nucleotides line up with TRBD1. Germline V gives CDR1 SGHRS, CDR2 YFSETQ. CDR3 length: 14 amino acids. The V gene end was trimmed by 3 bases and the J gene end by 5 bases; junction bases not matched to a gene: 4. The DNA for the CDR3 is TGCGCCAGCAGCTCCTCGGGACAGAATGAAAAACTGTTTTTT. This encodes CASSSSGQNEKLFF.

The chain's CDR3 is CATSIRTGGRSPLHF. The CDR3 region has the DNA TGTGCCACCAGCATACGGACAGGGGGGCGGTCACCCCTCCACTTT. V gene TRBV15 combines with J gene TRBJ1-6; 10 positions agree with TRBD1. Germline trimming cut 4 bases from V and 10 bases from J; bases unmatched to any gene: 7. This CDR3 region has 15 residues. Germline lookup yields CDR1 LNHNV and CDR2 YYDKDF (reference sequence).

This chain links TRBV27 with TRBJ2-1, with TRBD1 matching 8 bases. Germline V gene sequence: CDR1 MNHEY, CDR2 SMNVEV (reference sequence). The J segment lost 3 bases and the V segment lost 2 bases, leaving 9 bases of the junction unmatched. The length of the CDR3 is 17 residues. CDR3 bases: TGTGCCAGCAGTTTAACAAGACAGGGGTTTATCTACAATGAGCAGTTCTTC. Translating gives CASSLTRQGFIYNEQFF.

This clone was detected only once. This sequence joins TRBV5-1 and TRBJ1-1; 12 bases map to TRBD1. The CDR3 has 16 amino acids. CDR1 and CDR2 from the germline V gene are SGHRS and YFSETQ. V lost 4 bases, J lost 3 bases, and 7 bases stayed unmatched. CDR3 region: CASSAGQGAIYTEAFF. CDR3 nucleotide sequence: TGCGCCAGCAGCGCGGGACAGGGGGCGATTTACACTGAAGCTTTCTTT. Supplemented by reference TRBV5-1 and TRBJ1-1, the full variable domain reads KAGVTQTPRYLIKTRGQQVTLSCSPISGHRSVSWYQQTPGQGLQFLFEYFSETQRNKGNFPGRFSGRQFSNSRSEMNVSTLELGDSALYLCASSAGQGAIYTEAFFGQGTRLTVV.

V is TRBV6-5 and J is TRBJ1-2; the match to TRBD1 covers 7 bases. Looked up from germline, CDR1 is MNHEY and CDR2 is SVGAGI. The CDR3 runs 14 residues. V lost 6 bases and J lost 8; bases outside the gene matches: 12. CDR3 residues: CASSLGQVAGGYTF. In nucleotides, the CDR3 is TGTGCCAGCAGCCTTGGACAGGTCGCGGGAGGCTACACCTTC.

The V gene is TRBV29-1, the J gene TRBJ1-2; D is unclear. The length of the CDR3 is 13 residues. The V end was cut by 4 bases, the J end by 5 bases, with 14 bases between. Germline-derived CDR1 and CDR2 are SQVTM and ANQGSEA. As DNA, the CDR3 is TGCAGCGTTGGAGGATCGGCAGATTATGGCTACACCTTC. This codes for CSVGGSADYGYTF.

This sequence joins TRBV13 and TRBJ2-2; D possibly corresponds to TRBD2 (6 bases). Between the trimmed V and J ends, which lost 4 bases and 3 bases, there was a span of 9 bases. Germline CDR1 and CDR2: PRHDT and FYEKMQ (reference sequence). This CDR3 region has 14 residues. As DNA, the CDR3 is TGTGCCAGCAGCTCGGGGGACCACACCGGGGAGCTGTTTTTT. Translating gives CASSSGDHTGELFF.

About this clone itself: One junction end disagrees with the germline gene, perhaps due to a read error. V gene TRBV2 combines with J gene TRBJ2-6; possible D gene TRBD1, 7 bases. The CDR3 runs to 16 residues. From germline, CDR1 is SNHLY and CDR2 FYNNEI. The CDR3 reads CASRSGGGSGANGLTF. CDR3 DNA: TGTGCCAGCAGGTCAGGGGGAGGCTCTGGGGCCAACGGCCTGACTTTC.

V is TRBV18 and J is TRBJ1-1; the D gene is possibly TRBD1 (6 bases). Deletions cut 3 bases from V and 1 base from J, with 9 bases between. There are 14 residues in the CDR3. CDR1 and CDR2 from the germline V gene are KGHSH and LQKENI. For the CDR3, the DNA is TGTGCCAGCTCACCGCGGACAGAGAACACTGAAGCTTTCTTT. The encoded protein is CASSPRTENTEAFF.

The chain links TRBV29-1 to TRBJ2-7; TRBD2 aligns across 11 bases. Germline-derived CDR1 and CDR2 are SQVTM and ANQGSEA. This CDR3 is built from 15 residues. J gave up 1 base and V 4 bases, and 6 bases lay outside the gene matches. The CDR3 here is CSVGPGTSGSYEQYF. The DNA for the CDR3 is TGCAGCGTTGGTCCTGGGACTAGCGGATCCTACGAGCAGTACTTC.

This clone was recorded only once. The CDR3 DNA is TGTGCCAGCAGCGTAGGGTCCAGCTACGAGCAGTACTTC. Its translation: CASSVGSSYEQYF. The V gene is TRBV9, the J gene TRBJ2-7; D not resolved. The V end was cut by 0 bases, the J end by 3 bases, with 7 bases between. CDR1 is SGDLS and CDR2 is YYNGEE in the germline V gene. This CDR3 has 13 residues. Variable domain in full (rest from reference TRBV9 and TRBJ2-7): DSGVTQTPKHLITATGQRVTLRCSPRSGDLSVYWYQQSLDQGLQFLIQYYNGEERAKGNILERFSAQQFPDLHSELNLSSLELGDSALYFCASSVGSSYEQYFGPGTRLTVT.

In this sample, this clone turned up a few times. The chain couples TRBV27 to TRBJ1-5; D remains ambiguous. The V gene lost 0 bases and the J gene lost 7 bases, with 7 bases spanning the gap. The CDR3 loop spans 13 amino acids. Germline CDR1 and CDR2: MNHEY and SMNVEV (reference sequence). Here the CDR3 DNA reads TGTGCCAGCAGTTTATCCGGGATCCAGCCCCAGCATTTT. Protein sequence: CASSLSGIQPQHF.

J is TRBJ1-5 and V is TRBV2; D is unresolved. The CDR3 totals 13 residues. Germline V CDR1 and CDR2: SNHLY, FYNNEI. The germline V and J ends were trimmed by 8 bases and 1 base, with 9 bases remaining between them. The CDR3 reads CASSPESNQPQHF. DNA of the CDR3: TGTGCCAGCTCTCCGGAGAGCAATCAGCCCCAGCATTTT.

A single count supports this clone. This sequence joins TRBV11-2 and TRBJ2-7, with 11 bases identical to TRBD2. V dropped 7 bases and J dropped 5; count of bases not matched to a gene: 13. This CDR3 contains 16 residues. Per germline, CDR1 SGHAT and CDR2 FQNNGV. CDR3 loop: CASNTESGTSGHEQYF. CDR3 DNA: TGTGCCAGCAACACAGAGTCCGGGACTAGCGGCCACGAGCAGTACTTC. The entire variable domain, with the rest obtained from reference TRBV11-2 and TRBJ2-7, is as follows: EAGVAQSPRYKIIEKRQSVAFWCNPISGHATLYWYQQILGQGPKLLIQFQNNGVVDDSQLPKDRFSAERLKGVDSTLKIQPAKLEDSAVYLCASNTESGTSGHEQYFGPGTRLTVT.

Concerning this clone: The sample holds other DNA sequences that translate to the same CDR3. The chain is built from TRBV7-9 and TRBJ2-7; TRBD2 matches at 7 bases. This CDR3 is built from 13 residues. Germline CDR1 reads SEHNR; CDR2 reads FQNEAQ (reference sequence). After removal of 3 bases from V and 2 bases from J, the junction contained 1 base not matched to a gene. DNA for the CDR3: TGTGCCAGCAGCTTGAGCGGGACCTACGAGCAGTACTTC. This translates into CASSLSGTYEQYF.

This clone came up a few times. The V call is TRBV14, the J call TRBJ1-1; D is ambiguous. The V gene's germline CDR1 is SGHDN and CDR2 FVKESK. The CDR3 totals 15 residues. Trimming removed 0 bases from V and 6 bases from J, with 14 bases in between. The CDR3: CASSQEFPGKSEAFF. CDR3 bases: TGTGCCAGCAGCCAAGAATTCCCCGGGAAATCTGAAGCTTTCTTT.

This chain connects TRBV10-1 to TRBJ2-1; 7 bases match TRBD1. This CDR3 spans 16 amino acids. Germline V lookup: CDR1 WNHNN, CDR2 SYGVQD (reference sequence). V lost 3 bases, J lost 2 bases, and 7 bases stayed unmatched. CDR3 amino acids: CASSEDPDRAYNEQFF. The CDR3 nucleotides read TGCGCCAGCAGTGAAGACCCCGACAGGGCCTACAATGAGCAGTTCTTC.

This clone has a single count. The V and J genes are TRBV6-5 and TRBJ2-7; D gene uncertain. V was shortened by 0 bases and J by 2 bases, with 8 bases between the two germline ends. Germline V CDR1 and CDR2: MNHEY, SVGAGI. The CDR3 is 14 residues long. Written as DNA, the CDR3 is TGTGCCAGCAGTTACTCGTCTCTACCCTACGAGCAGTACTTC. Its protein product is CASSYSSLPYEQYF.